This T cell receptor (beta chain) was found in a study of blood T cells in healthy people across ages. The CDR3 is 15 amino acids. Germline values: CDR1 SGDLS, CDR2 YYNGEE. After removal of 0 bases from V and 4 bases from J, the junction contained 6 bases not matched to a gene. Sample-barcoded 5' priming and a J-beta primer mix drove a second PCR of roughly 6 to 12 cycles. Unique molecular identifiers of 12 random nucleotides labeled each cDNA. TCRdb reprocessed the 5' RACE reads via MiXCR and lists one record per CDR3 protein. The sample lists nearly 1 million distinct CDR3 sequences; about 51% were seen once. Whole-study results and caveats: Among long-lived donors, naive CD4+ cells were more numerous and diversity higher than in aged donors.

Notes on this clonotype: Its antigen is undetermined.

Isolating PBMCs gave at least 6.5 million of these cells per sample. The source is a woman aged 55-70 years in good health. The specimen was blood. V gene TRBV9 combines with J gene TRBJ2-5; 7 bases fit TRBD2. The DNA for the CDR3 is TGTGCCAGCAGCGTAGTGGGAGGGAAGGCAGAGACCCAGTACTTC. It yields the protein CASSVVGGKAETQYF. Complete variable domain (other parts from reference TRBV9 and TRBJ2-5): DSGVTQTPKHLITATGQRVTLRCSPRSGDLSVYWYQQSLDQGLQFLIQYYNGEERAKGNILERFSAQQFPDLHSELNLSSLELGDSALYFCASSVVGGKAETQYFGPGTRLLVL.